This TCR beta chain was found in a study of T cells after yellow fever vaccination. A universal primer site and UMIs were added as TCR cDNA was made by 5'RACE template switching. TCRdb re-derived calls from the 5' RACE reads in MiXCR, one entry per CDR3 protein. The sample lists 500,000 to 650,000 distinct CDR3 sequences; 13% were seen once. This clonotype has only a few counts. Its antigen is unidentified. Notes on the study in general: Reappearance after the booster was seen for most primary-vaccination clones, at roughly 96% CD4 and more than 80% CD8. Highly abundant clonotypes carried over from the bulk population could end up in FACS-sorted repertoires as contaminants. Weaker, the secondary response had a peak occurring faster, on day 5 versus 15.

In germline, CDR1 is SGHRS, CDR2 YFSETQ. Trimming cost V 4 bases and J 0 bases, with 12 bases left between them. This CDR3 has 15 residues. This rearrangement joins TRBV5-1 to TRBJ2-3; D is possibly TRBD1 or TRBD2 (5 bases each). The sample here was PBMCs, taken on the day of the yellow fever booster vaccination. The receptor comes from a man aged 30 to 39 who received the YFV17D yellow fever vaccine. This CDR3 reads CASSVGPTSTDTQYF. The CDR3 nucleotides read TGCGCCAGCAGCGTGGGACCGACTAGCACAGATACGCAGTATTTT. Full variable domain (outside the CDR3, taken from reference TRBV5-1 and TRBJ2-3): KAGVTQTPRYLIKTRGQQVTLSCSPISGHRSVSWYQQTPGQGLQFLFEYFSETQRNKGNFPGRFSGRQFSNSRSEMNVSTLELGDSALYLCASSVGPTSTDTQYFGPGTRLTVL.